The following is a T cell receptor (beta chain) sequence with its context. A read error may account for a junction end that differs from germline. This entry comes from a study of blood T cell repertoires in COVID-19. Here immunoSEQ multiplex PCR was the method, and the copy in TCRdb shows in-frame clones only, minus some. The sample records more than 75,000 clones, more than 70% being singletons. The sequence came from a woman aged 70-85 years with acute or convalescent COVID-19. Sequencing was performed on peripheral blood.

The CDR3 DNA reads as TGTGCCAGCAGCATAGACCGAGGGGGGGTTTACAATGAGCAGTTCTTC. This gives the protein CASSIDRGGVYNEQFF. J is TRBJ2-1 and V is TRBV11-2, with D perhaps TRBD2 (7 bases). CDR3 length equals 16 residues. Per germline, CDR1 SGHAT and CDR2 FQNNGV.